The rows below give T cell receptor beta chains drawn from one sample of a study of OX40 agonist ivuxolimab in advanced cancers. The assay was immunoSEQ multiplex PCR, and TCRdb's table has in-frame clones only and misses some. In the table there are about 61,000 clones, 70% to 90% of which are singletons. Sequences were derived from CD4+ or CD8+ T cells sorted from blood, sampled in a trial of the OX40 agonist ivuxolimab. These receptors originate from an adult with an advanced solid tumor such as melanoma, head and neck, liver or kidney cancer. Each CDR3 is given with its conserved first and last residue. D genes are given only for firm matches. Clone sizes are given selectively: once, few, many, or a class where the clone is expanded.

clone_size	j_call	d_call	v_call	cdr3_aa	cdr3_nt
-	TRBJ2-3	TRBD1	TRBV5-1	CASRSTGGTDTQYF	TGCGCCAGCAGGTCGACAGGGGGCACAGATACGCAGTATTTT
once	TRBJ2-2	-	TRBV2	CASSEHGGNTGELFF	TGTGCCAGCAGTGAACATGGGGGCAACACCGGGGAGCTGTTTTTT
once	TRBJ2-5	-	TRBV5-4	CASSLSAPETQYF	TGTGCCAGCAGCTTGTCGGCCCCCGAGACCCAGTACTTC
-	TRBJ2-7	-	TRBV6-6	CASSYSGQGTYEQYF	TGTGCCAGCAGTTACTCGGGGCAGGGGACCTACGAGCAGTACTTC
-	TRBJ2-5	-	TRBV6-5	CASSYWEGTQYF	TGTGCCAGCAGTTACTGGGAGGGGACACAGTACTTC
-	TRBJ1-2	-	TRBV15	CATSRDKSADNGYTF	TGTGCCACCAGCAGAGATAAGTCGGCAGACAATGGCTACACCTTC
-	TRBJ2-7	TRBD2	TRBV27	CAIRTSGGEQYF	TGTGCCATCAGGACTAGCGGGGGCGAGCAGTACTTC
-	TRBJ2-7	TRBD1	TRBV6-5	CASSYSGQGSYEQYF	TGTGCCAGCAGTTACTCGGGACAGGGTTCCTACGAGCAGTACTTC
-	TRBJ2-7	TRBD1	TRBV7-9	CASSRGQGWEQYF	TGTGCCAGCAGCAGGGGACAGGGCTGGGAGCAGTACTTC
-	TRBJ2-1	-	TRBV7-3	CASSTDRINEQFF	TGTGCCAGCAGCACCGACAGGATCAATGAGCAGTTCTTC
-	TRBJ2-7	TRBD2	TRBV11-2	CASSPLKGLAGWEQYF	TGTGCCAGCAGCCCCCTCAAGGGACTAGCGGGGTGGGAGCAGTACTTC
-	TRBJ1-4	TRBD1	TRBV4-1	CASSLQGGTTNEKLFF	TGCGCCAGCAGCCTTCAGGGGGGAACAACTAATGAAAAACTGTTTTTT
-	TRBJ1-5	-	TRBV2	CASGLGPAMPQHF	TGTGCCAGCGGTCTGGGCCCCGCTATGCCTCAGCATTTT
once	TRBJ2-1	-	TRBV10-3	CAISEGQGSSYNEQFF	TGTGCCATCAGTGAAGGCCAGGGAAGCTCCTACAATGAGCAGTTCTTC
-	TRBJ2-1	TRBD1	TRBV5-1	CASSLLKETGTGKLNEQFF	TGCGCCAGCAGCTTGCTAAAAGAGACCGGGACAGGGAAATTGAATGAGCAGTTCTTC
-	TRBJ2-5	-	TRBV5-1	CASSLGRGEETQYF	TGCGCCAGCAGCTTAGGCAGGGGCGAAGAGACCCAGTACTTC
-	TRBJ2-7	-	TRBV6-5	CASSESRYEQYF	TGTGCCAGCAGTGAATCGAGATACGAGCAGTACTTC
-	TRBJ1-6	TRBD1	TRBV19	CASSVGQGEGSPLHF	TGTGCCAGTAGTGTCGGACAGGGAGAGGGATCACCCCTCCACTTT
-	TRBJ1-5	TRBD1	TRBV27	CASSLGQGRGPQHF	TGTGCCAGCAGTTTAGGACAGGGCAGGGGGCCCCAGCATTTT
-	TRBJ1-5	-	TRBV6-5	CASSRQAGWQPQHF	TGTGCCAGCAGCCGACAGGCAGGGTGGCAGCCCCAGCATTTT
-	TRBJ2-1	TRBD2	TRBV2	CASNSGGDNEQFF	TGTGCCAGCAATAGCGGGGGGGACAATGAGCAGTTCTTC
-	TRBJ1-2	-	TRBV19	CASSIQGSAYGYTF	TGTGCCAGTAGTATCCAGGGGAGTGCCTATGGCTACACCTTC
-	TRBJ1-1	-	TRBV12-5	CASGLPQRESFF	TGTGCTAGTGGTCTTCCCCAGCGAGAATCTTTCTTT
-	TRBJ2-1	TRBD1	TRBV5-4	CASSPSGQAYNEQFF	TGTGCCAGCAGCCCATCGGGACAGGCCTACAATGAGCAGTTCTTC
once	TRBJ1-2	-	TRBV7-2	CASSIQGSSGYTF	TGTGCCAGCAGCATTCAGGGGTCTTCCGGCTACACCTTC
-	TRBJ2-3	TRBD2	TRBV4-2	CASSQGEAGGRTQYF	TGTGCCAGCAGCCAAGGGGAAGCGGGGGGGAGAACGCAGTATTTT
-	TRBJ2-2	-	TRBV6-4	CASSGRLGTGELFF	TGTGCCAGCAGTGGCAGACTAGGCACCGGGGAGCTGTTTTTT
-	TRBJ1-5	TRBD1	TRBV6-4	CASSDSGEYRGWCILGNQPQHF	TGTGCCAGCAGTGACTCGGGGGAATACAGGGGATGGTGCATATTAGGCAATCAGCCCCAGCATTTT
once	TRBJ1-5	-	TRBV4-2	CASSQEASLGQPQHF	TGTGCCAGCAGCCAAGAAGCCAGTCTGGGGCAGCCCCAGCATTTT
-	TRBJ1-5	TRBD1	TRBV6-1	CASFTGGAVQPQHF	TGTGCCAGCTTTACAGGGGGCGCGGTTCAGCCCCAGCATTTT
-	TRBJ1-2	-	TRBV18	CASSGDIVYGYTF	TGTGCCAGCTCGGGGGACATTGTCTATGGCTACACCTTC
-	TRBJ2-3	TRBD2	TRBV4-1	CASSQGQAGGRGDTQYF	TGCGCCAGCAGCCAAGGACAAGCGGGGGGCCGGGGAGATACGCAGTATTTT
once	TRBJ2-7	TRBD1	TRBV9	CASSVASGQESSYEQYF	TGTGCCAGCAGCGTAGCTTCTGGACAGGAGTCTTCCTACGAGCAGTACTTC
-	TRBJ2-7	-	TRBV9	CASSVAPSGYEQYF	TGTGCCAGCAGCGTAGCGCCCAGCGGCTACGAGCAGTACTTC
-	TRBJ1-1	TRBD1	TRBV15	CATSGDSLNTEAFF	TGTGCCACCAGCGGGGACAGCCTGAACACTGAAGCTTTCTTT
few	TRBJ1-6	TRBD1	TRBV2	CASSLDREGSPLHF	TGTGCCAGCAGTCTAGACAGGGAGGGCTCACCCCTCCACTTT
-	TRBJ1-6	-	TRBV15	CATSRGGTSRDDSPLHF	TGTGCCACCAGCAGGGGAGGGACGAGCAGGGATGATTCACCCCTCCACTTT
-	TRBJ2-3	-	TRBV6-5	CASSYSGGSTDTQYF	TGTGCCAGCAGTTACTCGGGGGGTAGCACAGATACGCAGTATTTT
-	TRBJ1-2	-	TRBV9	CASSVGQGPNYGYTF	TGTGCCAGCAGCGTAGGGCAGGGACCTAACTATGGCTACACCTTC
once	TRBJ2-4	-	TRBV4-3	CASSQEIAGGADLAKNIQYF	TGCGCCAGCAGCCAAGAGATTGCGGGCGGGGCAGATCTAGCCAAAAACATTCAGTACTTC
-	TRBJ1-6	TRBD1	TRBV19	CASSRDLPGTADSPLHF	TGTGCCAGTAGTAGAGACTTACCCGGGACAGCAGATTCACCCCTCCACTTT
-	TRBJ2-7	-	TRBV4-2	CASSQDQDSAYEQYF	TGTGCCAGCAGCCAAGATCAGGACTCGGCCTACGAGCAGTACTTC
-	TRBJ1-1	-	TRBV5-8	CASSLGQPNTEAFF	TGTGCCAGCAGCTTAGGACAGCCGAACACTGAAGCTTTCTTT